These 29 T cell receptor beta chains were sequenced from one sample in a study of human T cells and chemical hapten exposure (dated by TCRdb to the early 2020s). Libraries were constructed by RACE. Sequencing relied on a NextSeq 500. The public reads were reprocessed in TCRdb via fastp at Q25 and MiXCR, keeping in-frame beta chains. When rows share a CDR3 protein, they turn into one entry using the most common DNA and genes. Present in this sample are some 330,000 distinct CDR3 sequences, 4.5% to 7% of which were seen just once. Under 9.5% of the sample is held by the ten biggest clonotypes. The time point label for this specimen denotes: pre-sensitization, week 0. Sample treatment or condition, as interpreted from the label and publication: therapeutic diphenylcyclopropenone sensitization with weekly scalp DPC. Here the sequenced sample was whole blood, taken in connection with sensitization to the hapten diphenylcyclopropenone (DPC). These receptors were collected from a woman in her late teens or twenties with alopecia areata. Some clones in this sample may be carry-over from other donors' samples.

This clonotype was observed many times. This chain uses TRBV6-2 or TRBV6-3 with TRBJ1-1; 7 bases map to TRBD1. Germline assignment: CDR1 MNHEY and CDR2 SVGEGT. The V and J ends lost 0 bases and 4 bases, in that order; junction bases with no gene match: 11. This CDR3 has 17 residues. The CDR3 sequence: CASSYSVSGGQSTEAFF. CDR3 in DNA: TGTGCCAGCAGTTACTCTGTGAGCGGGGGACAGAGCACTGAAGCTTTCTTT.

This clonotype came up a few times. This CDR3 reads CASSYRRGRPGELFF. CDR3 DNA: TGTGCCAGCAGTTACCGGCGGGGTAGGCCCGGGGAGCTGTTTTTT. The V and J genes are TRBV6-5 and TRBJ2-2, with D possibly TRBD2 on 6 matching bases. V was trimmed by 2 bases and J by 6 bases, leaving 13 bases between them. Germline V gene data show CDR1 as MNHEY and CDR2 as SVGAGI. The CDR3 contains 15 residues.

CDR3 coding DNA: TGTGCCAGCAGTCTCCTAAGGCGAACCTACGAGCAGTACTTC. Amino acid sequence: CASSLLRRTYEQYF. The chain combines TRBV6-5 with TRBJ2-7; D is undetermined. Germline CDR1 and CDR2: MNHEY and SVGAGI. The CDR3 has 14 amino acids. V shed 5 bases and J shed 2 bases, with 13 bases lying between them.

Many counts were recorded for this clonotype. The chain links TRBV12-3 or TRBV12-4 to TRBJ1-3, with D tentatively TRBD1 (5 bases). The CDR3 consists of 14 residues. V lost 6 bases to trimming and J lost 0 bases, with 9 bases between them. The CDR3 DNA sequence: TGTGCCAGCAGCACAGGAAACTCTGGAAACACCATATATTTT. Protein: CASSTGNSGNTIYF.

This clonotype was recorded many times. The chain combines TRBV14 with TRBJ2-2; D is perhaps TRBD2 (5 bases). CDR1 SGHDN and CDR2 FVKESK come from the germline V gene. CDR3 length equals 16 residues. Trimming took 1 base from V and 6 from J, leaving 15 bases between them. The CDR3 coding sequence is TGTGCCAGCAGCCAAGGAGGTCTAGTAGCGCCCGGGGAGCTGTTTTTT. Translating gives CASSQGGLVAPGELFF.

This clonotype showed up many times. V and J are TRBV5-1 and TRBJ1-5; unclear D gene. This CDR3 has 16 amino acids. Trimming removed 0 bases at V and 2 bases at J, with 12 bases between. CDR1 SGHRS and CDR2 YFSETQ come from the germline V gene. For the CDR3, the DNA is TGCGCCAGCAGCTTGGCCAATAGGGAGGGCAATCAGCCCCAGCATTTT. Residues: CASSLANREGNQPQHF.

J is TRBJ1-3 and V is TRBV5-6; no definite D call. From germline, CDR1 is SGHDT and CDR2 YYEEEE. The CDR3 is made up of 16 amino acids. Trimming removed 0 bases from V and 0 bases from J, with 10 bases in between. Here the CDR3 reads CASSLGQIHSGNTIYF. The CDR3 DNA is TGTGCCAGCAGCTTGGGGCAGATACACTCTGGAAACACCATATATTTT.

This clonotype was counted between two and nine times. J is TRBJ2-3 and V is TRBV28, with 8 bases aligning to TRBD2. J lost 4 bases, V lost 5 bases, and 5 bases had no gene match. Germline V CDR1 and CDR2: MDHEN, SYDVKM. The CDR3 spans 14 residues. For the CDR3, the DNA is TGTGCCAGCAGTACCGGGGGGGGCCCAGATACGCAGTATTTT. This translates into CASSTGGGPDTQYF. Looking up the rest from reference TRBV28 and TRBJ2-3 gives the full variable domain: DVKVTQSSRYLVKRTGEKVFLECVQDMDHENMFWYRQDPGLGLRLIYFSYDVKMKEKGDIPEGYSVSREKKERFSLILESASTNQTSMYLCASSTGGGPDTQYFGPGTRLTVL.

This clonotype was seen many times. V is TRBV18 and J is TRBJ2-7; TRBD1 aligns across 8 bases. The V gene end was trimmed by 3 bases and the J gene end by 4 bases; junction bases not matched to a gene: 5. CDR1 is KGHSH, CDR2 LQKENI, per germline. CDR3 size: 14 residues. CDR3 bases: TGTGCCAGCTCACCTCCAGGGGGCAGGTACGAGCAGTACTTC. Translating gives CASSPPGGRYEQYF.

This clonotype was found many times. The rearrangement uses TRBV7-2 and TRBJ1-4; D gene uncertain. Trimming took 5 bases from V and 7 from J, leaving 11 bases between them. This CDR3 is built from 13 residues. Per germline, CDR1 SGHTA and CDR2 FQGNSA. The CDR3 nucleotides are TGTGCCAGCAGCCCAAAGGCCGGTGAAAAACTGTTTTTT. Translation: CASSPKAGEKLFF. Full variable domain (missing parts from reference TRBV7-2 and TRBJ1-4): GAGVSQSPSNKVTEKGKDVELRCDPISGHTALYWYRQSLGQGLEFLIYFQGNSAPDKSGLPSDRFSAERTGGSVSTLTIQRTQQEDSAVYLCASSPKAGEKLFFGSGTQLSVL.

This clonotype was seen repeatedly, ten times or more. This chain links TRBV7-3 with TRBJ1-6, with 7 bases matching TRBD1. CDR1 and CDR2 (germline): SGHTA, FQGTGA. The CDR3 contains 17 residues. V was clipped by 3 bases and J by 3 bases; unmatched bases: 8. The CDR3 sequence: CASSLTGISGYNSPLHF. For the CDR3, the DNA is TGTGCCAGCAGCTTGACAGGGATTTCGGGCTATAATTCACCCCTCCACTTT.

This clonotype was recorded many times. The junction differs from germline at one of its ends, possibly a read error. CDR3 nucleotide sequence: TGTGCTAGCAGCCCTCAGGGGTTGGCTGAAGCTTTCTTT. Translation: CASSPQGLAEAFF. V and J are TRBV7-7 and TRBJ1-1; the D gene is possibly TRBD1 (6 bases). This CDR3 has 13 amino acids. Germline loops: CDR1 SSHAT, CDR2 FNYEAQ (reference sequence).

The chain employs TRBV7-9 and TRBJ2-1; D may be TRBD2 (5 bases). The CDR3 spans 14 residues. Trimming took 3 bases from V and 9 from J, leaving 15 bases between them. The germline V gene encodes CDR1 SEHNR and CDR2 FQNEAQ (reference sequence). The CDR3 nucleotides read TGTGCCAGCAGCTTCCTCCCCATAGGGAGTGAGCAGTTCTTC. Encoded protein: CASSFLPIGSEQFF. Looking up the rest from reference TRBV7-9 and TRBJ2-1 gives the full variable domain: DTGVSQNPRHKITKRGQNVTFRCDPISEHNRLYWYRQTLGQGPEFLTYFQNEAQLEKSRLLSDRFSAERPKGSFSTLEIQRTEQGDSAMYLCASSFLPIGSEQFFGPGTRLTVL.

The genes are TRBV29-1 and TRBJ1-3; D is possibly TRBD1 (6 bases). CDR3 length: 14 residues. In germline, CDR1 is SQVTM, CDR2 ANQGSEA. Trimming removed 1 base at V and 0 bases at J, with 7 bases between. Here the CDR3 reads CSVEGQDSGNTIYF. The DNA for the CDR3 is TGCAGCGTTGAAGGACAGGACTCTGGAAACACCATATATTTT.

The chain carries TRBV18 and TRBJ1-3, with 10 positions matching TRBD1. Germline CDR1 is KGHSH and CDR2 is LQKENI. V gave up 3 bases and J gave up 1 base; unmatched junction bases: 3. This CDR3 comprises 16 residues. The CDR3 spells CASSPGTGASGNTIYF. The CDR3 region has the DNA TGTGCCAGCTCACCGGGGACAGGGGCTTCTGGAAACACCATATATTTT.

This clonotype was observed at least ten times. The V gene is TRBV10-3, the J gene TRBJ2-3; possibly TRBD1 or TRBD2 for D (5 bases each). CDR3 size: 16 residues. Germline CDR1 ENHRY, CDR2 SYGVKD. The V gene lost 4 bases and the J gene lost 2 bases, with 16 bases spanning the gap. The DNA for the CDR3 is TGTGCCATCAGTGGGGGGAGTGCTTGGGACACAGATACGCAGTATTTT. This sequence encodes CAISGGSAWDTDTQYF.

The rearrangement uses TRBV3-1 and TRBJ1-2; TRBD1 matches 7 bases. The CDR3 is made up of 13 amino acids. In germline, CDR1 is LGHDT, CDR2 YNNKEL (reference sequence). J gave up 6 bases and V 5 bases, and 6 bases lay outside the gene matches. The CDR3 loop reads CASSFDREDGYTF. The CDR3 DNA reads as TGTGCCAGCAGCTTTGACAGGGAGGATGGCTACACCTTC.

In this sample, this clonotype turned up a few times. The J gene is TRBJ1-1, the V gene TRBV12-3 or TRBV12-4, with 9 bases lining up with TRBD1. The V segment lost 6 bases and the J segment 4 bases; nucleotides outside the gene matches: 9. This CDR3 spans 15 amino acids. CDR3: CASRAFDRGSTEAFF. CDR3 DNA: TGTGCCAGCAGAGCTTTCGACAGGGGGAGCACTGAAGCTTTCTTT.

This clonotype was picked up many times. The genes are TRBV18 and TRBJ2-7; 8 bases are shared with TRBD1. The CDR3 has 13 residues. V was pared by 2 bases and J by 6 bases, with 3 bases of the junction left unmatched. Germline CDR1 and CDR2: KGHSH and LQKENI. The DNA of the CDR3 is TGTGCCAGCTCACCAAACGACAGGGGCGAGCAGTACTTC. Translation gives CASSPNDRGEQYF.

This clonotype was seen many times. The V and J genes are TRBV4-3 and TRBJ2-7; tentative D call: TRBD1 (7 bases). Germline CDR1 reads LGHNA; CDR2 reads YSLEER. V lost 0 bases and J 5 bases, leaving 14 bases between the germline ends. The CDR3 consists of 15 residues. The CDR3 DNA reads TGCGCCAGCAGCCAAGATGACAGGGAGGTTGACGAGCAGTACTTC. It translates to CASSQDDREVDEQYF.

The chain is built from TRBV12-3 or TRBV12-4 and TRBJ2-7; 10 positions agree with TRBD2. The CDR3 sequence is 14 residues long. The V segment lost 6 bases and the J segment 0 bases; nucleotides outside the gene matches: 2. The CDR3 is CASSLAGDSYEQYF. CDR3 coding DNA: TGTGCCAGCAGCCTAGCGGGGGACTCCTACGAGCAGTACTTC.

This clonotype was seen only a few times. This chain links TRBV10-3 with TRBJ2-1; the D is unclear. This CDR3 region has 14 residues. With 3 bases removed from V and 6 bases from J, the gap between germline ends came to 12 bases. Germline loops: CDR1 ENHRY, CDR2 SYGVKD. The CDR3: CAISESKSINEQFF. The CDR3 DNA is TGTGCCATCAGTGAATCTAAGAGTATCAATGAGCAGTTCTTC.

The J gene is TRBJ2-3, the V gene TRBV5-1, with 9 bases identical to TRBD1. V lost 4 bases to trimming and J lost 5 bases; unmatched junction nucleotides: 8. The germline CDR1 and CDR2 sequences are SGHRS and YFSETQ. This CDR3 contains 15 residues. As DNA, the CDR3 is TGCGCCAGCAGCACCACACAGGGGGCTCAAGATACGCAGTATTTT. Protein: CASSTTQGAQDTQYF.

The CDR3 is CASIGLAYDTQYF. The CDR3 DNA follows: TGTGCCAGCATAGGGCTAGCGTACGATACGCAGTATTTT. The rearrangement joins TRBV2 to TRBJ2-3; D is perhaps TRBD2 (6 bases). The CDR3 is 13 residues long. Germline loops: CDR1 SNHLY, CDR2 FYNNEI. Trimming removed 7 bases from V and 6 bases from J, with 14 bases in between.

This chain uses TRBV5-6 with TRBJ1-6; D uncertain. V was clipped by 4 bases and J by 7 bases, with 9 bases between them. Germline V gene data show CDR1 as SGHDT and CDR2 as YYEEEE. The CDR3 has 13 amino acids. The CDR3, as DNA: TGTGCCAGCAGCAGCCCTCTGAATTCACCCCTCCACTTT. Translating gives CASSSPLNSPLHF. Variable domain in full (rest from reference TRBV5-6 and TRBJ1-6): DAGVTQSPTHLIKTRGQQVTLRCSPKSGHDTVSWYQQALGQGPQFIFQYYEEEERQRGNFPDRFSGHQFPNYSSELNVNALLLGDSALYLCASSSPLNSPLHFGNGTRLTVT.

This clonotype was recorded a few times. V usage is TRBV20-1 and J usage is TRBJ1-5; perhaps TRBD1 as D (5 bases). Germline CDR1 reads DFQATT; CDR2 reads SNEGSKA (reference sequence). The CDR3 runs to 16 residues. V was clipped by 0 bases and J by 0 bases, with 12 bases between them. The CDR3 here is CSARDRTGDSNQPQHF. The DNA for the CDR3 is TGCAGTGCTAGAGATCGAACGGGGGATAGCAATCAGCCCCAGCATTTT.

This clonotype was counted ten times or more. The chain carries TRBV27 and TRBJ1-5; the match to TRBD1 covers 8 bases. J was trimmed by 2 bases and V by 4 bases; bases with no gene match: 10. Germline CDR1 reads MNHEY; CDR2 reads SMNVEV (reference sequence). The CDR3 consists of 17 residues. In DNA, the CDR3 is TGTGCCAGCAGTTCCCCCTCGGCACAGGGGGGCAATCAGCCCCAGCATTTT. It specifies CASSSPSAQGGNQPQHF.

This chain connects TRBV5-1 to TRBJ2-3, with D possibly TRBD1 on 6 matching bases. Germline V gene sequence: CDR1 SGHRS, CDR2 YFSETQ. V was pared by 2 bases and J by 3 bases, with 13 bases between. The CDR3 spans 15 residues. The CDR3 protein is CASSFQLTGTDTQYF. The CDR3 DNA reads TGCGCCAGCAGCTTCCAATTGACAGGTACAGATACGCAGTATTTT.

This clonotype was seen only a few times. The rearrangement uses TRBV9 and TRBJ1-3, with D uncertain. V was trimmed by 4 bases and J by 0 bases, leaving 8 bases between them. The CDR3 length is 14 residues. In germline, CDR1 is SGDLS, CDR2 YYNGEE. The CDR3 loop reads CASSPVRSGNTIYF. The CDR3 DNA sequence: TGTGCCAGCAGCCCGGTACGCTCTGGAAACACCATATATTTT.